The T cell receptor (beta chain) described here comes from a study of T cells in localized non-small cell lung cancer. This clone was seen a single time. Its specificity is not known. Regarding the study as a whole: Since sequencing was restricted to only one region of the tumor, intratumor heterogeneity remains a possibility. It was uninvolved adjacent lung that showed the highest T cell clonality, exceeding tumor. A median of approximately 54 clones ranked among the top 100 in tumor appeared in adjacent lung.

Data came from immunoSEQ multiplex PCR; TCRdb stores just in-frame clones and leaves some out. The sample lists tens of thousands of clones; approximately 88% were seen once. The TCR was taken from a man aged 40 to 69 with stage I squamous cell lung carcinoma. Material: peripheral blood, obtained before any cancer treatment.

The CDR3 nucleotides read TGTGCCAGCAGCTTTCCCCCAGGGGGCGGATATGGCTACACCTTC. This gives the protein CASSFPPGGGYGYTF. The chain carries TRBV7-9 and TRBJ1-2; the match to TRBD1 covers 8 bases. V shed 3 bases and J 5 bases; nucleotides not matched to a gene: 8. Germline V gene sequence: CDR1 SEHNR, CDR2 FQNEAQ (reference sequence). CDR3 length: 15 residues.